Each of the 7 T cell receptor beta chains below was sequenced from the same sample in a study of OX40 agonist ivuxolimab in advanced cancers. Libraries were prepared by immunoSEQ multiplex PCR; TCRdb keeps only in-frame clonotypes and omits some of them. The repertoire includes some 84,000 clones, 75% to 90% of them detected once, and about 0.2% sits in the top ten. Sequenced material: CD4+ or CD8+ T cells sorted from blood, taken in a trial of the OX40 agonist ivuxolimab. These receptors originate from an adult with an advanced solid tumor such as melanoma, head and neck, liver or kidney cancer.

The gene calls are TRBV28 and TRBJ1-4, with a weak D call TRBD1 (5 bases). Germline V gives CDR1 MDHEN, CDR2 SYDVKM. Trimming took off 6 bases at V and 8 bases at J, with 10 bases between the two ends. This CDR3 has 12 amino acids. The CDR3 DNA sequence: TGTGCCAGCAGGGCCCAGGGCGAAAAACTGTTTTTT. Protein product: CASRAQGEKLFF.

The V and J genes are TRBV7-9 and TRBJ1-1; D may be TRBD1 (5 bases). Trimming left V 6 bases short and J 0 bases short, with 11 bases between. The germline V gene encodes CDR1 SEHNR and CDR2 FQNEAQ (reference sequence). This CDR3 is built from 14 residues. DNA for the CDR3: TGTGCCAGCAGGAGCGGGGACCTGAACACTGAAGCTTTCTTT. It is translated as CASRSGDLNTEAFF.

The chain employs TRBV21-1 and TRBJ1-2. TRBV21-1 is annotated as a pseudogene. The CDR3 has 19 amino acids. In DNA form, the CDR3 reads TGTGCCAGCAGCACACACCCCGAGACACCTAGTCACCTTAACTATGGCTACACCTTC. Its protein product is CASSTHPETPSHLNYGYTF.

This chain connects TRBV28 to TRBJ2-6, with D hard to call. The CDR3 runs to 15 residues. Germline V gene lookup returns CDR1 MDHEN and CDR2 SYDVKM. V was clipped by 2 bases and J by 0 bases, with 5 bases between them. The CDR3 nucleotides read TGTGCCAGCAGTTTACCTGGCTCTGGGGCCAACGTCCTGACTTTC. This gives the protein CASSLPGSGANVLTF.

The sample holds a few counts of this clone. DNA of the CDR3: TGTGCCAGCTCCCCGAATTCGAATTCACCCCTCCACTTT. Protein sequence: CASSPNSNSPLHF. This chain links TRBV18 with TRBJ1-6, with D unresolved. The V and J ends lost 6 bases and 7 bases respectively, with 10 bases between them. The CDR3 covers 13 residues. Germline-derived CDR1 and CDR2 are KGHSH and LQKENI.

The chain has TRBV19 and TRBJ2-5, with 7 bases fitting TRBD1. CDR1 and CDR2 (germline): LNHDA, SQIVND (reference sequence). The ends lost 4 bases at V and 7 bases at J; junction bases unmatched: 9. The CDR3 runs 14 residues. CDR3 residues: CASSTTGSPRTQYF. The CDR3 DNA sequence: TGTGCCAGTAGTACGACAGGGTCCCCTAGGACCCAGTACTTC.

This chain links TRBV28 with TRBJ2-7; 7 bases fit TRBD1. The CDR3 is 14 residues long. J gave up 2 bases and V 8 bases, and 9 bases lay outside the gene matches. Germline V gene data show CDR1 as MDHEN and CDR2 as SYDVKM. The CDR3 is CASQDPGQPYEQYF. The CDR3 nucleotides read TGTGCCAGCCAAGATCCGGGACAGCCCTACGAGCAGTACTTC. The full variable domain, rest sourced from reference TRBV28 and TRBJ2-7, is DVKVTQSSRYLVKRTGEKVFLECVQDMDHENMFWYRQDPGLGLRLIYFSYDVKMKEKGDIPEGYSVSREKKERFSLILESASTNQTSMYLCASQDPGQPYEQYFGPGTRLTVT.